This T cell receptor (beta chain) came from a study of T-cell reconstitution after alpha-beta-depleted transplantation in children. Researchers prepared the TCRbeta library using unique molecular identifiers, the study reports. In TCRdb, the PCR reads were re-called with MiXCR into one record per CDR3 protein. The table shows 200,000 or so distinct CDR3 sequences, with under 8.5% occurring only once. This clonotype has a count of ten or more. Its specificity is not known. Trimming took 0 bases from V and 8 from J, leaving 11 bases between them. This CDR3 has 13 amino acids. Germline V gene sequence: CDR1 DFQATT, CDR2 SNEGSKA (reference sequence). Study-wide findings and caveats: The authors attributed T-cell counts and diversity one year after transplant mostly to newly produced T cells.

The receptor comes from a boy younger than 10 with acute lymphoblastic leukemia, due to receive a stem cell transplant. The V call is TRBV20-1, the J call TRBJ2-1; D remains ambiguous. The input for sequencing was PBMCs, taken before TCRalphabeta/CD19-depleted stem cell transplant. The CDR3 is CSARDNMGDEQFF. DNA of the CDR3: TGCAGTGCTAGAGATAATATGGGCGATGAGCAGTTCTTC.